This entry describes one TCR beta chain. V shed 2 bases and J 5 bases; nucleotides not matched to a gene: 6. Germline V gives CDR1 MDHEN, CDR2 SYDVKM. The length of the CDR3 is 16 residues. The assay was immunoSEQ multiplex PCR, and TCRdb's table has in-frame clones only and misses some. This sample carries under 150,000 clones, 80% to 90% of them seen once, and the ten largest clones take roughly 2.5%. The data derive from a study of blood T cell repertoires in COVID-19. The receptor was isolated from a man in his forties or fifties with active COVID-19. This chain uses TRBV28 with TRBJ1-6, with TRBD1 matching over 7 bases. Sample: peripheral blood. In DNA, the CDR3 is TGTGCCAGCAGTTTAATCGGGACAGATGATAATTCACCCCTCCACTTT. Translated: CASSLIGTDDNSPLHF.